The 28 T cell receptor beta chains listed next were all sequenced from one sample in a study of blood T cell repertoires in COVID-19. Repertoires were generated with immunoSEQ multiplex PCR, while TCRdb's copy carries only in-frame clones and drops some. The sample lists more than 150,000 clones, approximately 91% occurring once. What was sequenced was peripheral blood. These receptor sequences come from a man aged 40-50 years with acute or convalescent COVID-19.

The chain uses TRBV10-3 and TRBJ1-1, with 11 bases identical to TRBD1. Germline trimming cut 7 bases from V and 2 bases from J; bases unmatched to any gene: 18. Germline V gene sequence: CDR1 ENHRY, CDR2 SYGVKD. The CDR3 has 19 amino acids. The CDR3 nucleotides read TGTGCCATCACCGATCCGGACAGGGGGCTTGACCGGCGAAACACTGAAGCTTTCTTT. It encodes CAITDPDRGLDRRNTEAFF.

Comment on this clone: At one end, the junction sequence differs from germline, possibly due to a read error. The CDR3 nucleotides are TGTGCCAGCAGCATAGAGACTTCAACCGCAGATACGCAGTATTTT. This sequence encodes CASSIETSTADTQYF. V gene TRBV11-2 combines with J gene TRBJ2-3; D is ambiguous. Germline CDR1 and CDR2: SGHAT and FQNNGV. This CDR3 region has 15 residues.

V is TRBV6-2 or TRBV6-3 and J is TRBJ2-7; tentative D call: TRBD1 (6 bases). The CDR3 runs 17 residues. Per germline, CDR1 MNHEY and CDR2 SVGEGT. Trimming took off 0 bases at V and 1 base at J, with 16 bases between the two ends. The CDR3 reads CASSYSKIWGPSYEQYF. The CDR3 region has the DNA TGTGCCAGCAGTTACTCGAAAATCTGGGGGCCATCCTACGAGCAGTACTTC.

Comments on this clone: This same CDR3 is encoded by further DNA sequences in the sample. The V and J genes are TRBV2 and TRBJ2-7, with a weak D call TRBD2 (7 bases). The germline gives CDR1 SNHLY, CDR2 FYNNEI. This CDR3 has 12 amino acids. Trimming removed 6 bases from V and 4 bases from J, with 10 bases in between. CDR3 sequence reads: CASRGGRYEQYF. The CDR3 bases are TGTGCCAGCAGGGGGGGGCGATACGAGCAGTACTTC.

This clone was counted a single time. This chain uses TRBV2 with TRBJ1-4; TRBD1 aligns across 8 bases. Germline CDR1 SNHLY, CDR2 FYNNEI. CDR3 length equals 15 residues. Trimming removed 10 bases from V and 0 bases from J; junction bases left unmatched: 7. This CDR3 is CATDRARATNEKLFF. The CDR3 bases are TGTGCCACGGACAGGGCCCGTGCAACTAATGAAAAACTGTTTTTT.

The J gene is TRBJ1-4, the V gene TRBV5-1; 7 nucleotides agree with TRBD1. The germline V gene encodes CDR1 SGHRS and CDR2 YFSETQ. Germline trimming cut 2 bases from V and 5 bases from J; bases unmatched to any gene: 6. This CDR3 has 15 residues. Here the CDR3 DNA reads TGCGCCAGCAGCTTAAAGGGACAGAAGAATGAAAAACTGTTTTTT. Encoded protein: CASSLKGQKNEKLFF.

The rearrangement joins TRBV7-2 to TRBJ2-5, with TRBD2 identical over 7 bases. Germline values: CDR1 SGHTA, CDR2 FQGNSA. This CDR3 has 14 amino acids. V dropped 7 bases and J dropped 4; count of bases not matched to a gene: 9. This CDR3 reads CASNPSGGGETQYF. Here the CDR3 DNA reads TGTGCCAGCAACCCAAGTGGCGGGGGAGAGACCCAGTACTTC.

V and J are TRBV11-1 and TRBJ2-7; D remains ambiguous. The V and J ends lost 2 bases and 0 bases respectively, with 5 bases between them. Germline V gene data show CDR1 as SGHAT and CDR2 as FQDESV (reference sequence). The CDR3 covers 13 residues. The CDR3 sequence is CASSLLLSYEQYF. CDR3 coding DNA: TGTGCCAGCAGCTTACTCCTCTCCTACGAGCAGTACTTC. The full variable domain, with the rest looked up from reference TRBV11-1 and TRBJ2-7, is EAEVAQSPRYKITEKSQAVAFWCDPISGHATLYWYRQILGQGPELLVQFQDESVVDDSQLPKDRFSAERLKGVDSTLKIQPAELGDSAMYLCASSLLLSYEQYFGPGTRLTVT.

The V gene is TRBV10-3, the J gene TRBJ1-4; 8 positions match TRBD1. Trimming removed 10 bases from V and 3 bases from J; junction bases left unmatched: 7. Germline CDR1 reads ENHRY; CDR2 reads SYGVKD. CDR3 length: 14 amino acids. CDR3 protein: CATGPDRANEKLFF. The CDR3 DNA sequence: TGTGCCACAGGGCCGGACAGGGCTAATGAAAAACTGTTTTTT.

This clone appeared once. V is TRBV11-2 and J is TRBJ2-1; 14 nucleotides align to TRBD2. CDR1 SGHAT and CDR2 FQNNGV come from the germline V gene. After removal of 5 bases from V and 0 bases from J, the junction contained 9 bases not matched to a gene. The CDR3 runs 19 residues. The CDR3 spells CASSPGLAGGSSSYNEQFF. CDR3 DNA: TGTGCCAGCAGCCCAGGACTAGCGGGGGGATCAAGCTCCTACAATGAGCAGTTCTTC.

The chain couples TRBV9 to TRBJ2-2; possibly TRBD2 for D (5 bases). The germline gives CDR1 SGDLS, CDR2 YYNGEE. The CDR3 contains 14 residues. The germline V and J ends were trimmed by 0 bases and 5 bases, with 8 bases remaining between them. The CDR3 DNA reads as TGTGCCAGCAGCGTAGTTTCGGGGACCGGGGAGCTGTTTTTT. This encodes CASSVVSGTGELFF.

The chain recombines TRBV5-5 with TRBJ1-1; the D is unclear. V lost 0 bases and J lost 8, with 8 bases in between. CDR3 size: 12 residues. From germline, CDR1 is SGHKS and CDR2 YYEKEE (reference sequence). The DNA of the CDR3 is TGTGCCAGCAGCTTGGTACCAGTAGAAGCTTTCTTT. It translates to CASSLVPVEAFF.

V and J are TRBV28 and TRBJ1-2; D is possibly TRBD1 (6 bases). The V and J ends lost 5 bases and 6 bases respectively, with 19 bases between them. CDR3 length: 15 amino acids. CDR1 is MDHEN and CDR2 is SYDVKM in the germline V gene. The chain's CDR3 is CASSLPTGHVHGYTF. CDR3 DNA sequence: TGTGCCAGCAGTCTCCCAACAGGGCATGTCCATGGCTACACCTTC.

This CDR3 is CASSTRGQLNTEAFF. The CDR3 DNA reads as TGTGCCAGTAGTACCCGGGGACAGTTGAACACTGAAGCTTTCTTT. This chain uses TRBV19 with TRBJ1-1; 7 bases line up with TRBD1. J lost 0 bases, V lost 4 bases, and 5 bases had no gene match. Germline CDR1 LNHDA, CDR2 SQIVND (reference sequence). This CDR3 has 15 residues.

The V call is TRBV11-2, the J call TRBJ2-2, with 8 bases fitting TRBD2. This CDR3 region has 16 residues. Losses at the gene ends were 2 bases for V and 1 base for J; bases not matched to a gene: 3. Germline CDR1 is SGHAT and CDR2 is FQNNGV. CDR3 sequence: CASSLWLAGNTGELFF. In nucleotides, the CDR3 is TGTGCCAGCAGCTTATGGCTAGCGGGGAACACCGGGGAGCTGTTTTTT.

The J gene is TRBJ2-7, the V gene TRBV19; D possibly corresponds to TRBD2 (6 bases). The CDR3 is made up of 14 amino acids. V lost 3 bases and J 5 bases, leaving 14 bases between the germline ends. CDR1 and CDR2 (germline): LNHDA, SQIVND (reference sequence). CDR3 protein: CASSILATHHEQYF. CDR3 bases: TGTGCCAGTAGTATCCTAGCGACTCATCACGAGCAGTACTTC.

V gene TRBV4-1 combines with J gene TRBJ2-7; the match to TRBD1 covers 7 bases. The CDR3 runs 16 residues. Germline trimming cut 4 bases from V and 2 bases from J; bases unmatched to any gene: 11. The germline V gene encodes CDR1 MGHRA and CDR2 YSYEKL. CDR3 in amino acids: CASSLSGAGGTYEQYF. The CDR3 DNA reads as TGCGCCAGCAGCCTTTCTGGGGCAGGGGGTACCTACGAGCAGTACTTC.

The J gene is TRBJ2-3, the V gene TRBV10-2, with 9 bases aligning to TRBD2. The CDR3 extends over 14 amino acids. The germline gives CDR1 WSHSY, CDR2 SAAADI. Trimming took 8 bases from V and 2 from J; bases not matched to a gene: 5. CDR3 nucleotides: TGCGCCAGCCGTCTAGCGGGGTACACAGATACGCAGTATTTT. Its protein product is CASRLAGYTDTQYF.

The chain couples TRBV5-4 to TRBJ1-2; 8 nucleotides line up with TRBD1. This CDR3 comprises 14 residues. Germline-derived CDR1 and CDR2 are SGHNT and YYREEE (reference sequence). V trimming: 4 bases; J trimming: 5 bases; junction bases outside the gene matches: 7. The CDR3 loop reads CASSPLTGEYGYTF. The CDR3 coding sequence is TGTGCCAGCAGCCCACTGACAGGGGAATATGGCTACACCTTC.

J is TRBJ2-3 and V is TRBV7-3, with TRBD2 matching over 7 bases. The CDR3 has 17 residues. CDR1 and CDR2 from the germline V gene are SGHTA and FQGTGA. J lost 0 bases, V lost 0 bases, and 6 bases had no gene match. This chain's CDR3 is CASSLTGGGGSTDTQYF. DNA for the CDR3: TGTGCCAGCAGCTTAACGGGCGGCGGGGGAAGCACAGATACGCAGTATTTT.

The V call is TRBV5-1, the J call TRBJ1-2; 10 bases map to TRBD1. Trimming removed 3 bases from V and 2 bases from J; junction bases left unmatched: 1. Germline CDR1 SGHRS, CDR2 YFSETQ. The CDR3 covers 14 residues. The CDR3 is CASSWDRGNYGYTF. The CDR3 bases are TGCGCCAGCAGCTGGGACAGGGGAAACTATGGCTACACCTTC.

The chain has TRBV7-8 and TRBJ2-7; weak D call: TRBD1 (5 bases). Germline assignment: CDR1 SGHVS and CDR2 FQNEAQ. The V and J ends lost 2 bases and 4 bases respectively, with 21 bases between them. This CDR3 is 17 amino acids long. The CDR3 sequence: CASSLTGSAGVSYEQYF. The CDR3 DNA follows: TGTGCCAGCAGCTTAACAGGCTCCGCTGGTGTCTCTTACGAGCAGTACTTC. The full variable domain, its missing parts supplied by reference TRBV7-8 and TRBJ2-7, is GAGVSQSPRYKVAKRGQDVALRCDPISGHVSLFWYQQALGQGPEFLTYFQNEAQLDKSGLPSDRFFAERPEGSVSTLKIQRTQQEDSAVYLCASSLTGSAGVSYEQYFGPGTRLTVT.

V gene TRBV6-5 combines with J gene TRBJ2-3; 9 bases map to TRBD2. After removal of 2 bases from V and 0 bases from J, the junction contained 3 bases not matched to a gene. The germline V gene has CDR1 MNHEY and CDR2 SVGAGI. The CDR3 has 16 residues. The CDR3 nucleotides are TGTGCCAGCAGTTACCGACTAGCGGTCAGCACAGATACGCAGTATTTT. Protein product: CASSYRLAVSTDTQYF.

The V gene is TRBV11-3, the J gene TRBJ2-1; the match to TRBD1 covers 9 bases. V lost 1 base, J lost 8 bases, and 3 bases stayed unmatched. Germline CDR1 SGHNT, CDR2 YENEEA. CDR3 size: 14 residues. CDR3 residues: CASSLGGTGHEQFF. CDR3 DNA sequence: TGTGCCAGCAGCTTAGGGGGGACAGGGCATGAGCAGTTCTTC.

Comments on this clone: The junction does not match germline at one end; this may be a read error. J is TRBJ2-7 and V is TRBV18, with 10 bases that match TRBD1. The germline V gene encodes CDR1 KGHSH and CDR2 LQKENI. The CDR3 totals 15 residues. The DNA of the CDR3 is TGTACCAGCTCACCCTACGGGACAGGGGATTACGAGCAGTACTTC. Encoded protein: CTSSPYGTGDYEQYF.

This clone was seen only a few times. This chain joins TRBV11-2 and TRBJ1-5; D is unresolved. The CDR3 runs to 12 residues. Trimming left V 5 bases short and J 9 bases short, with 11 bases between. Germline CDR1 is SGHAT and CDR2 is FQNNGV. CDR3 sequence: CASSEVGGPQHF. For the CDR3, the DNA is TGTGCCAGCAGCGAGGTCGGAGGGCCCCAGCATTTT.

The chain couples TRBV6-6 to TRBJ1-6, with a weak D call TRBD1 (5 bases). The CDR3 covers 14 residues. Germline lookup yields CDR1 MNHNY and CDR2 SVGAGI (reference sequence). The germline V and J ends were trimmed by 7 bases and 8 bases, with 15 bases remaining between them. CDR3 residues: CASNGGLEDSPLHF. The CDR3 bases are TGTGCCAGCAACGGGGGACTGGAAGATTCACCCCTCCACTTT.

The DNA of the CDR3 is TGTGCCAGTATGGCTCAGGGGGCCCTAGGCTACACCTTC. This codes for CASMAQGALGYTF. The gene calls are TRBV5-4 and TRBJ1-2; 8 bases match TRBD1. CDR1 is SGHNT and CDR2 is YYREEE in the germline V gene (reference sequence). V shed 8 bases, J shed 8 bases, and the junction held 11 bases outside the gene matches. The CDR3 covers 13 residues.